These T cell receptor beta chains were read from a single sample in a study of blood T cell repertoires in COVID-19. The method was immunoSEQ multiplex PCR; TCRdb's version includes in-frame clones alone and lacks a portion of them. There are some 300,000 clones in the sample; over 75% occur only once, and around 0.9% lies in the top ten. Sequencing was performed on PBMCs or T cells enriched from blood (not recorded which). The receptors were gathered from a woman in her twenties or thirties who had recovered from COVID-19. Each CDR3 is given with its conserved first and last residue. A D gene is named only where the DNA matches it firmly. A row's size may be missing; if present it is once, few, many or a size class.

CDR3aa | CDR3nt | d_gene | v_gene | abundance | j_gene
CASTNGGGPYNEQFF | TGTGCCAGCACCAACGGAGGGGGCCCCTACAATGAGCAGTTCTTC | NA | TRBV28 | NA | TRBJ2-1
CASRLAETQYF | TGTGCCAGCCGACTAGCGGAGACCCAGTACTTC | TRBD2 | TRBV12-3/TRBV12-4 | NA | TRBJ2-5
CASQKPASGKNEQYF | TGCGCCAGCCAGAAACCAGCTAGCGGGAAGAACGAGCAGTACTTC | TRBD2 | TRBV5-1 | NA | TRBJ2-7
CASSLLTGRINTEAFF | TGTGCCAGCAGCCTTTTGACAGGGAGAATAAACACTGAAGCTTTCTTT | TRBD1 | TRBV3-1/TRBV3-2 | NA | TRBJ1-1
CASSGLRQGLPSRGNTEAFF | TGCGCCAGCAGCGGCCTACGACAGGGGCTTCCTAGTAGGGGGAACACTGAAGCTTTCTTT | TRBD1 | TRBV5-1 | NA | TRBJ1-1
CASSQYGSPQPQHF | TGTGCCAGCAGCCAATATGGGAGTCCTCAGCCCCAGCATTTT | NA | TRBV3-1/TRBV3-2 | NA | TRBJ1-5
CAWYRDRAKQHGYTF | TGTGCCTGGTACCGGGACAGGGCTAAACAACATGGCTACACCTTC | TRBD1 | TRBV30 | few | TRBJ1-2
CASSRWRGGQETQYF | TGTGCCAGCAGCCGATGGCGGGGAGGCCAAGAGACCCAGTACTTC | NA | TRBV6-2/TRBV6-3 | once | TRBJ2-5
CATSDLSLGAGELFF | TGTGCCACCAGTGATTTGTCATTAGGGGCGGGGGAGCTGTTTTTT | NA | TRBV24-1 | NA | TRBJ2-2
CASGRGGTGATYEQYF | TGTGCCAGCGGCCGCGGGGGGACAGGGGCCACCTACGAGCAGTACTTC | TRBD1 | TRBV2 | few | TRBJ2-7
CASSLERTSGSSTQYF | TGCGCCAGCAGCTTGGAACGGACTAGCGGGAGCAGTACGCAGTATTTT | TRBD2 | TRBV5-1 | NA | TRBJ2-3
CASSSRTGQPQHF | TGCGCCAGCAGCTCCCGGACAGGACAGCCCCAGCATTTT | TRBD1 | TRBV5-1 | NA | TRBJ1-5
CASSQARDSYQPQHF | TGCGCCAGCAGCCAAGCAAGGGACAGTTATCAGCCCCAGCATTTT | TRBD1 | TRBV4-3 | NA | TRBJ1-5
CASSAGLAGGETQYF | TGTGCCAGCAGCGCGGGACTAGCGGGCGGTGAGACCCAGTACTTC | NA | TRBV12-1 | once | TRBJ2-5
CASSPHSDAYEQYF | TGTGCCAGCTCACCACATTCAGATGCCTACGAGCAGTACTTC | NA | TRBV18 | NA | TRBJ2-7
CASSPGTGGDTQYF | TGTGCCAGCTCACCAGGTACCGGCGGGGATACGCAGTATTTT | NA | TRBV18 | NA | TRBJ2-3
CASSTQGGRGDSPLHF | TGTGCCAGTAGTACCCAAGGAGGTCGGGGGGATTCACCCCTCCACTTT | NA | TRBV19 | NA | TRBJ1-6
CASSLGYGETQYF | TGCGCCAGCAGCCTCGGCTACGGGGAGACCCAGTACTTC | NA | TRBV5-1 | NA | TRBJ2-5
CASSQTRGRNTEAFF | TGCGCCAGCAGCCAGACCAGGGGGCGGAACACTGAAGCTTTCTTT | TRBD1 | TRBV4-3 | NA | TRBJ1-1
CASSESGGQPQHF | TGCGCCAGCAGTGAGTCAGGGGGTCAGCCCCAGCATTTT | NA | TRBV10-1 | few | TRBJ1-5
CASSFSFNSPLHF | TGCGCCAGCAGCTTCTCCTTTAATTCACCCCTCCACTTT | NA | TRBV5-1 | NA | TRBJ1-6
CASSLLPRGLYGYTF | TGTGCCAGCAGTTTACTTCCAAGGGGTCTTTATGGCTACACCTTC | NA | TRBV27 | NA | TRBJ1-2